The 2 T cell receptor beta chains presented below share a single source sample, sequenced in a study of T cell repertoires in cytomegalovirus infection. MiXCR, run by TCRdb on the reads, gives a single entry per CDR3 protein. The repertoire holds approximately 81,000 distinct CDR3 sequences, 20% to 30% seen once, with roughly 50% in the top ten. Antigen specificity for these receptors is unknown. Sequencing used CD8+ T cells from cultured PBMCs, obtained from culture after CMV antigen stimulation. The receptors here all came from a human donor in good health (CMV status not recorded). Some clones in this sample may be carry-over from other donors' samples.

The sample holds many counts of this clonotype. The V and J genes are TRBV7-2 and TRBJ1-1; D unclear. CDR3 length: 15 residues. Germline loops: CDR1 SGHTA, CDR2 FQGNSA. V was cut by 3 bases and J by 1 base, with 12 bases left in between. This chain's CDR3 is CASSFNQLPNTEAFF. In DNA, the CDR3 is TGTGCCAGCAGCTTCAATCAGCTACCGAACACTGAAGCTTTCTTT.

This rearrangement joins TRBV14 to TRBJ2-7; D might be TRBD1 (5 bases). Trimming removed 2 bases from V and 6 bases from J, with 11 bases in between. In germline, CDR1 is SGHDN, CDR2 FVKESK. The CDR3 sequence is 13 residues long. CDR3 coding DNA: TGTGCCAGCAGCCAAACCAGGGTGAGCGAGCAGTACTTC. Translation: CASSQTRVSEQYF.